Below, 9 T cell receptor beta chains from the same sample are listed, as sequenced in a study. TCRdb reanalysed the RT-PCR reads using MiXCR and keeps one entry per CDR3 protein. The sample lists about 680,000 distinct CDR3 sequences, 11% to 15% occurring once. Sequencing was performed on memory CD4+ T cells from blood. All receptors derive from a female donor in good health, serving as a healthy control.

CDR3 residues: CAWSVVQGVRSQPQHF. The CDR3 DNA follows: TGTGCCTGGAGTGTTGTGCAGGGAGTTAGGAGTCAGCCCCAGCATTTT. This chain uses TRBV30 with TRBJ1-5; TRBD1 might be the D (5 bases). The V gene's germline CDR1 is GTSNPN and CDR2 SVGIG (reference sequence). With 0 bases removed from V and 6 bases from J, the gap between germline ends came to 18 bases. The CDR3 spans 16 residues.

This clonotype was detected a few times. This sequence joins TRBV4-3 and TRBJ1-1, with D possibly TRBD1 on 5 matching bases. The V end was cut by 5 bases, the J end by 10 bases, with 20 bases between. The V gene's germline CDR1 is LGHNA and CDR2 YSLEER. CDR3 size: 14 residues. CDR3 residues: CASSTRTAGGVAFF. CDR3 nucleotides: TGCGCCAGCAGCACGCGGACGGCCGGAGGGGTAGCTTTCTTT.

This clonotype came up many times. The chain joins TRBV20-1 to TRBJ2-1; no firm D call. Trimming cost V 6 bases and J 5 bases, with 11 bases left between them. The CDR3 runs 12 residues. Germline values: CDR1 DFQATT, CDR2 SNEGSKA (reference sequence). The CDR3 loop is CSAPDINNEQFF. CDR3 in DNA: TGCAGTGCGCCAGACATTAACAATGAGCAGTTCTTC.

This clonotype was recorded at least ten times. The chain is built from TRBV7-2 and TRBJ2-5; 8 nucleotides match TRBD1. Unmatched junction bases numbered 12, after V lost 5 bases and J lost 4 bases. This CDR3 has 16 residues. Per germline, CDR1 SGHTA and CDR2 FQGNSA. For the CDR3, the DNA is TGTGCCAGCAGCCTCCAGGGGGCTTTAGGGCTAGAGACCCAGTACTTC. It codes for CASSLQGALGLETQYF.

This clonotype was recorded at least ten times. The chain joins TRBV12-3 or TRBV12-4 to TRBJ2-1; D ambiguous. The V gene lost 2 bases and the J gene lost 5 bases, with 7 bases spanning the gap. There are 13 residues in the CDR3. In DNA, the CDR3 is TGTGCCAGCAGTTTAAGCACAGACAATGAGCAGTTCTTC. This codes for CASSLSTDNEQFF.

This clonotype was counted a few times. The V call is TRBV20-1, the J call TRBJ1-2, with D possibly TRBD1 on 6 matching bases. The CDR3 consists of 12 residues. Germline V gene sequence: CDR1 DFQATT, CDR2 SNEGSKA (reference sequence). Between the trimmed V and J ends, which lost 7 bases and 6 bases, there was a span of 15 bases. CDR3 protein: CSVLMGAHGYTF. The DNA of the CDR3 is TGCAGTGTTTTGATGGGGGCGCATGGCTACACCTTC.

There are a few counts of this clonotype. V is TRBV6-5 and J is TRBJ1-5; 7 bases fit TRBD1. The CDR3 has 15 residues. Germline V gives CDR1 MNHEY, CDR2 SVGAGI. V lost 5 bases and J lost 5; bases outside the gene matches: 9. Here the CDR3 reads CASSDRVRGDQPQHF. The CDR3, as DNA: TGTGCCAGCAGTGACAGGGTCAGGGGGGATCAGCCCCAGCATTTT.

This clonotype was detected many times. The V call is TRBV20-1, the J call TRBJ2-7; 10 bases map to TRBD1. Germline V lookup: CDR1 DFQATT, CDR2 SNEGSKA (reference sequence). The CDR3 consists of 16 residues. Trimming cost V 0 bases and J 5 bases; bases outside gene matches: 10. The CDR3 loop is CSARDGGPGQGHEQYF. Here the CDR3 DNA reads TGCAGTGCTAGAGATGGGGGACCGGGACAGGGGCACGAGCAGTACTTC.

The J gene is TRBJ1-1, the V gene TRBV12-3 or TRBV12-4; 7 bases align to TRBD1. V trimming: 4 bases; J trimming: 6 bases; junction bases outside the gene matches: 5. The CDR3 covers 13 residues. The CDR3 DNA follows: TGTGCCAGCAGTTCCCAGCAGGGGGCTGAAGCTTTCTTT. It is translated as CASSSQQGAEAFF.